The clone carrying this T cell receptor (beta chain) was counted once. The target antigen is unknown. Clones were sequenced by immunoSEQ multiplex PCR, and TCRdb holds only the in-frame ones, with some missing. The sample includes some 320,000 clones, 75% to 90% seen only once; the top ten take roughly 1.1%. This specimen belongs to a study of cytomegalovirus exposure and HLA in healthy donors. Overall study context: A later analysis reported the same platform for the 90 to 150 validation repertoires and the 666 first-cohort repertoires. Study results and limitations: Cytomegalovirus-associated status was assigned to approximately 160 TCR beta chains. Most TCR sequences were seen very rarely across donors, but some public TCRs occurred in many.

These donors were members of the roughly 120-subject validation cohort, a group separate from the approximately 670-subject first cohort. Germline values: CDR1 MNHNY, CDR2 SVGAGI (reference sequence). Trimming stripped 4 bases from V and 6 bases from J, with 11 bases between. The CDR3 runs 13 residues. The sequence derives from a woman aged 25 to 45 in good health and CMV-seropositive. Material for sequencing was PBMCs. The V and J genes are TRBV6-6 and TRBJ2-3; D might be TRBD2 (6 bases). In nucleotides, the CDR3 is TGTGCCAGCAGTTCCCTAGCGACGGATACGCAGTATTTT. Its translation is CASSSLATDTQYF.